One sample yielded the 27 T cell receptor beta chains listed below, sequenced in a study of T cell responses to AZD1222 COVID-19 vaccine. Some clones are missing from TCRdb's copy, which holds only in-frame ones; the method was immunoSEQ multiplex PCR. The sample lists more than 65,000 clones; 70% to 90% were seen once. This material consisted of peripheral blood, taken on day 0 of AZD1222 vaccination. These receptors were taken from an adult in good health.

This chain uses TRBV28 with TRBJ2-4; D is perhaps TRBD1 or TRBD2 (5 bases each). The V gene's germline CDR1 is MDHEN and CDR2 SYDVKM. This CDR3 contains 16 residues. The V and J ends lost 1 base and 5 bases respectively, with 15 bases between them. CDR3 loop: CASSLSPGTGQNIQYF. CDR3 nucleotide sequence: TGTGCCAGCAGTTTATCGCCGGGGACGGGCCAAAACATTCAGTACTTC.

The chain employs TRBV28 and TRBJ1-5; 9 bases map to TRBD1. With 3 bases clipped from V and 3 bases from J, the junction kept 3 bases outside the gene matches. The CDR3 consists of 15 residues. CDR1 is MDHEN and CDR2 is SYDVKM in the germline V gene. Here the CDR3 reads CASSFRDRDNQPQHF. CDR3 sequence (DNA): TGTGCCAGCAGTTTTCGGGACAGGGACAATCAGCCCCAGCATTTT. The complete variable domain, with remaining parts taken from reference TRBV28 and TRBJ1-5, reads DVKVTQSSRYLVKRTGEKVFLECVQDMDHENMFWYRQDPGLGLRLIYFSYDVKMKEKGDIPEGYSVSREKKERFSLILESASTNQTSMYLCASSFRDRDNQPQHFGDGTRLSIL.

J is TRBJ1-5 and V is TRBV3-1 (or the pseudogene TRBV3-2), with 7 bases identical to TRBD1. The CDR3 is made up of 14 amino acids. V shed 4 bases, J shed 4 bases, and the junction held 4 bases outside the gene matches. From germline, CDR1 is LGHDT and CDR2 YNNKEL (reference sequence). The CDR3, as DNA: TGTGCCAGCAGCCGCGGGACAGCAAATCAGCCCCAGCATTTT. Its translation is CASSRGTANQPQHF.

This chain connects TRBV3-1 (or the pseudogene TRBV3-2) to TRBJ1-4, with D possibly TRBD1 on 6 matching bases. This CDR3 is 18 amino acids long. The V gene lost 1 base and the J gene lost 0 bases, with 15 bases spanning the gap. The germline gives CDR1 LGHDT, CDR2 YNNKEL (reference sequence). CDR3 residues: CASSQARRGSATNEKLFF. The CDR3, as DNA: TGTGCCAGCAGCCAAGCCCGCAGGGGCAGTGCAACTAATGAAAAACTGTTTTTT.

This chain connects TRBV28 to TRBJ1-2; D might be TRBD1 (6 bases). Trimming removed 4 bases from V and 4 bases from J, with 16 bases in between. The V gene's germline CDR1 is MDHEN and CDR2 SYDVKM. The CDR3 has 15 residues. CDR3 in DNA: TGTGCCAGCAGTTCCGAGGCGGGGGGCCGCTATGGCTACACCTTC. As protein: CASSSEAGGRYGYTF.

As regards this clone: One junction end does not reproduce the germline sequence, and a read error may be involved. The chain joins TRBV7-7 to TRBJ2-5; 11 bases line up with TRBD1. The CDR3 consists of 15 residues. CDR1 SSHAT and CDR2 FNYEAQ come from the germline V gene (reference sequence). CDR3 sequence reads: CASSPGGTGGYTQYF. DNA for the CDR3: TGTGCTAGCAGCCCAGGAGGGACAGGGGGATATACCCAGTACTTC.

The chain carries TRBV19 and TRBJ2-5; possible D gene TRBD1, 8 bases. This CDR3 spans 16 amino acids. Germline lookup yields CDR1 LNHDA and CDR2 SQIVND (reference sequence). The V end was cut by 5 bases, the J end by 1 base, with 17 bases between. The CDR3 DNA reads as TGTGCCAGTAGTGTCTTACAGGGGGGGCCCCAAGAGACCCAGTACTTC. It is translated as CASSVLQGGPQETQYF.

The gene calls are TRBV27 and TRBJ1-6, with D perhaps matching TRBD1 (6 bases). Between the trimmed V and J ends, which lost 3 bases and 6 bases, there was a span of 9 bases. Germline V gene lookup returns CDR1 MNHEY and CDR2 SMNVEV (reference sequence). There are 14 residues in the CDR3. The CDR3 loop is CASSFTGFNSPLHF. CDR3 nucleotide sequence: TGTGCCAGCAGTTTCACAGGGTTTAATTCACCCCTCCACTTT.

V is TRBV19 and J is TRBJ2-5; 8 bases align to TRBD1. This CDR3 contains 15 residues. CDR1 LNHDA and CDR2 SQIVND come from the germline V gene (reference sequence). Losses at the gene ends were 4 bases for V and 4 bases for J; bases not matched to a gene: 8. The CDR3 region is CASSRGQVAGETQYF. The CDR3, as DNA: TGTGCCAGTAGTAGGGGACAGGTCGCCGGAGAGACCCAGTACTTC.

The rearrangement uses TRBV5-4 and TRBJ1-4, with TRBD1 matching 9 bases. This CDR3 region has 15 residues. CDR1 and CDR2 (germline): SGHNT, YYREEE (reference sequence). V lost 3 bases to trimming and J lost 7 bases; unmatched junction nucleotides: 7. The CDR3 DNA follows: TGTGCCAGCAGCTCGAAGACAGGGGGAGGTGAAAAACTGTTTTTT. Translation: CASSSKTGGGEKLFF.

The V gene is TRBV6-6, the J gene TRBJ1-2; TRBD1 matches 8 bases. V was pared by 6 bases and J by 3 bases, with 9 bases of the junction left unmatched. The germline V gene encodes CDR1 MNHNY and CDR2 SVGAGI (reference sequence). The CDR3 sequence is 15 residues long. CDR3 residues: CASSPDRAIYYGYTF. The DNA for the CDR3 is TGTGCCAGCAGCCCGGACAGGGCGATATACTATGGCTACACCTTC.

V usage is TRBV7-9 and J usage is TRBJ1-1; TRBD1 might be the D (5 bases). The CDR3 extends over 13 amino acids. CDR1 is SEHNR, CDR2 FQNEAQ, per germline (reference sequence). V was shortened by 8 bases and J by 1 base, with 11 bases between the two germline ends. The CDR3 DNA reads as TGTGCCAGCTCGGGGGGAGGGAACACTGAAGCTTTCTTT. Residues: CASSGGGNTEAFF.

The chain couples TRBV9 to TRBJ2-2; 9 nucleotides match TRBD1. This CDR3 is built from 17 residues. Germline V lookup: CDR1 SGDLS, CDR2 YYNGEE. J lost 5 bases, V lost 3 bases, and 11 bases had no gene match. CDR3 region: CASSASRGQGVTGELFF. In nucleotides, the CDR3 is TGTGCCAGCAGCGCCTCTCGGGGACAGGGCGTTACCGGGGAGCTGTTTTTT.

The chain carries TRBV9 and TRBJ1-1, with D possibly matching TRBD1 (6 bases). CDR3 size: 14 residues. V lost 3 bases to trimming and J lost 0 bases, with 9 bases between them. CDR1 is SGDLS and CDR2 is YYNGEE in the germline V gene. The CDR3 spells CASSAQGMNTEAFF. CDR3 DNA: TGTGCCAGCAGCGCACAGGGAATGAACACTGAAGCTTTCTTT.

This clone was recorded a few times. This chain joins TRBV19 and TRBJ1-1; TRBD1 matches at 8 bases. With 5 bases clipped from V and 3 bases from J, the junction kept 20 bases outside the gene matches. Germline CDR1 is LNHDA and CDR2 is SQIVND (reference sequence). This CDR3 has 19 amino acids. CDR3 coding DNA: TGTGCCAGTAGTCCGTTAAGGGGGCAGGGGGCTAAAACGGACACTGAAGCTTTCTTT. It specifies CASSPLRGQGAKTDTEAFF.

The table lists this clone with a few counts. The V gene is TRBV9, the J gene TRBJ2-1; TRBD1 matches 7 bases. CDR3 size: 15 residues. Germline CDR1 and CDR2: SGDLS and YYNGEE. The V gene end was trimmed by 6 bases and the J gene end by 4 bases; junction bases not matched to a gene: 10. CDR3 amino acids: CASTNPDRPYNEQFF. The DNA of the CDR3 is TGTGCCAGCACCAATCCGGACAGGCCTTACAATGAGCAGTTCTTC. Full variable domain (rest looked up from reference TRBV9 and TRBJ2-1): DSGVTQTPKHLITATGQRVTLRCSPRSGDLSVYWYQQSLDQGLQFLIQYYNGEERAKGNILERFSAQQFPDLHSELNLSSLELGDSALYFCASTNPDRPYNEQFFGPGTRLTVL.

The rearrangement links TRBV4-3 to TRBJ2-2; TRBD1 matches 8 bases. The germline V gene encodes CDR1 LGHNA and CDR2 YSLEER. The CDR3 length is 16 residues. V lost 4 bases, J lost 1 base, and 5 bases stayed unmatched. This CDR3 reads CASSPGQGQNTGELFF. As DNA, the CDR3 is TGCGCCAGCAGCCCCGGACAGGGCCAGAACACCGGGGAGCTGTTTTTT.

This chain connects TRBV10-3 to TRBJ1-1; 12 positions agree with TRBD1. The CDR3 consists of 18 residues. Germline CDR1 is ENHRY and CDR2 is SYGVKD. Unmatched junction bases numbered 12, after V lost 2 bases and J lost 5 bases. This CDR3 reads CAISETGTGGTRGTEAFF. The CDR3 DNA sequence: TGTGCCATCAGTGAGACCGGGACAGGGGGCACCAGGGGGACTGAAGCTTTCTTT.

The chain uses TRBV15 and TRBJ1-6; 8 bases are a match to TRBD1. V lost 5 bases to trimming and J lost 7 bases; unmatched junction nucleotides: 7. This CDR3 is built from 15 residues. Germline V gives CDR1 LNHNV, CDR2 YYDKDF (reference sequence). The CDR3, as DNA: TGTGCCACCAGCCGGCAGACAGGGGAGAATTCACCCCTCCACTTT. This codes for CATSRQTGENSPLHF.

The chain couples TRBV11-2 to TRBJ2-7; 9 nucleotides agree with TRBD1. In germline, CDR1 is SGHAT, CDR2 FQNNGV. V shed 5 bases and J 5 bases; nucleotides not matched to a gene: 16. CDR3 size: 17 residues. CDR3 sequence reads: CASSHIRRGTGSHEQYF. The DNA of the CDR3 is TGTGCCAGCAGCCATATCCGACGCGGGACAGGGTCCCACGAGCAGTACTTC.

The chain couples TRBV6-5 to TRBJ1-2; D is unresolved. There are 14 residues in the CDR3. Germline-derived CDR1 and CDR2 are MNHEY and SVGAGI. V dropped 0 bases and J dropped 9 bases, with 14 bases sitting between them. CDR3 DNA: TGTGCCAGCAGTTACTCGGGCGGGCCAAGGAGCTACACCTTC. Protein product: CASSYSGGPRSYTF.

This chain links TRBV29-1 with TRBJ2-3; TRBD1 or TRBD2 may be the D gene (5 bases each). The V and J ends lost 6 bases and 0 bases respectively, with 28 bases between them. The V gene's germline CDR1 is SQVTM and CDR2 ANQGSEA. This CDR3 region has 19 residues. The CDR3 DNA follows: TGCAGCGTCCTTAGGATACCGGGACGGAGAACGTCTAGCACAGATACGCAGTATTTT. The encoded protein is CSVLRIPGRRTSSTDTQYF.

This chain connects TRBV30 to TRBJ2-2, with D maybe TRBD2 (5 bases). Trimming left V 5 bases short and J 5 bases short, with 15 bases between. Germline values: CDR1 GTSNPN, CDR2 SVGIG (reference sequence). The CDR3 is 14 amino acids. In nucleotides, the CDR3 is TGTGCCTGGGGTACCACGGGCGGGACCGGGGAGCTGTTTTTT. It is translated as CAWGTTGGTGELFF.

This clone was detected only once. V usage is TRBV6-4 and J usage is TRBJ2-1; 11 bases map to TRBD2. The CDR3 extends over 15 amino acids. Unmatched junction bases numbered 4, after V lost 3 bases and J lost 6 bases. From germline, CDR1 is MRHNA and CDR2 SNTAGT. The CDR3 DNA follows: TGTGCCAGCAGTGATGGGACTAGCGGACGCAATGAGCAGTTCTTC. Amino acid sequence: CASSDGTSGRNEQFF.

This chain connects TRBV28 to TRBJ2-3, with 9 bases lining up with TRBD1. The CDR3 sequence is 12 residues long. The trim removed 6 bases at V and 13 bases at J, leaving 8 bases unmatched. CDR1 and CDR2 (germline): MDHEN, SYDVKM. CDR3 in amino acids: CASSPGTGMKYF. DNA for the CDR3: TGTGCCAGCAGCCCCGGGACAGGGATGAAGTATTTT.

The rearrangement links TRBV7-8 to TRBJ2-1; tentatively, D is TRBD1 (5 bases). The CDR3 has 15 residues. Germline V lookup: CDR1 SGHVS, CDR2 FQNEAQ. Trimming removed 5 bases from V and 7 bases from J, with 18 bases in between. The CDR3 DNA reads TGTGCCAGCAGCCCCCAGGGATTTTTGGGAAATGAGCAGTTCTTC. Protein product: CASSPQGFLGNEQFF.

The chain uses TRBV30 and TRBJ1-6; tentative D call: TRBD1 (5 bases). The CDR3 loop spans 15 amino acids. Trimming took 0 bases from V and 8 from J, leaving 14 bases between them. Germline CDR1 GTSNPN, CDR2 SVGIG (reference sequence). CDR3 coding DNA: TGTGCCTGGAGTGTATGGGGCCAGGCTGATTCACCCCTCCACTTT. This encodes CAWSVWGQADSPLHF.